This T cell receptor (beta chain) was captured by sequencing in a study of T cell repertoires in cytomegalovirus infection. Looking at the study overall: Shared public TCR beta signatures pointed to both CMV infection and a matching HLA type. General study results and limits: Predominance within the ex vivo response was attributable to HLA-C-restricted CMV-specific TCR beta clonotypes. Cumulative public TCR beta family frequency identified carriers of CMV plus the relevant HLA.

TCRdb re-analysed the reads in MiXCR, keeping a single row per CDR3 protein. The table lists almost 300,000 distinct CDR3 sequences, 9.6% of them singletons, with less than 3% in the top ten. V gave up 1 base and J gave up 0 bases, with 7 bases separating them. The CDR3 has 15 residues. CDR1 LNHNV and CDR2 YYDKDF come from the germline V gene (reference sequence). This clonotype was detected only a few times. Its specificity is unknown. The specimen was PBMCs. This TCR derives from a human donor in good health (CMV status not recorded). Some clones in this sample may be carry-over from other donors' samples. The chain carries TRBV15 and TRBJ1-5; D remains ambiguous. CDR3 coding DNA: TGTGCCACCAGCAGAGGAATGAGTAGCAATCAGCCCCAGCATTTT. The encoded protein is CATSRGMSSNQPQHF. Combining the CDR3 with reference TRBV15 and TRBJ1-5 gives the whole variable domain DAMVIQNPRYQVTQFGKPVTLSCSQTLNHNVMYWYQQKSSQAPKLLFHYYDKDFNNEADTPDNFQSRRPNTSFCFLDIRSPGLGDTAMYLCATSRGMSSNQPQHFGDGTRLSIL.